The 29 T cell receptor beta chains reported below all come from one sample, sequenced in a study of blood T cell repertoires in COVID-19. Repertoires were generated with immunoSEQ multiplex PCR, while TCRdb's copy carries only in-frame clones and drops some. In the table there are 45,000 to 65,000 clones, 90% of which are singletons. The sequenced material came from peripheral blood. Receptors originate from a man in his fifties with acute or convalescent COVID-19.

This clone was found once. DNA of the CDR3: TGTGCCATCAGTCCTAGCGGGACGGGATACGAGCAGTACTTC. Translated, it gives CAISPSGTGYEQYF. The chain has TRBV10-3 and TRBJ2-7; TRBD2 aligns across 9 bases. The CDR3 totals 14 residues. Germline trimming cut 5 bases from V and 4 bases from J; bases unmatched to any gene: 6. Germline values: CDR1 ENHRY, CDR2 SYGVKD.

The V call is TRBV28, the J call TRBJ2-3, with D possibly being TRBD1 (5 bases). This CDR3 comprises 15 residues. Germline assignment: CDR1 MDHEN and CDR2 SYDVKM. Between the trimmed V and J ends, which lost 5 bases and 6 bases, there was a span of 18 bases. The CDR3 DNA is TGTGCCAGCAGTCGGCCGACAGTGGCAGGGGATACGCAGTATTTT. The encoded protein is CASSRPTVAGDTQYF.

This chain uses TRBV6-5 with TRBJ2-6; tentative D call: TRBD1 (5 bases). The ends were cut back, 9 bases at V and 0 bases at J, with 6 bases in the middle. The CDR3 extends over 13 amino acids. Germline lookup yields CDR1 MNHEY and CDR2 SVGAGI. CDR3 sequence reads: CARQDSGANVLTF. The CDR3 nucleotides are TGTGCCAGACAGGACTCTGGGGCCAACGTCCTGACTTTC.

V is TRBV4-3 and J is TRBJ2-3, with TRBD2 matching over 14 bases. V lost 0 bases, J lost 0 bases, and 14 bases stayed unmatched. This CDR3 is 22 amino acids long. Germline V gives CDR1 LGHNA, CDR2 YSLEER. This chain's CDR3 is CASSQDFHGLAGGIGSTDTQYF. CDR3 coding DNA: TGCGCCAGCAGCCAAGATTTCCATGGACTAGCGGGAGGAATAGGTAGCACAGATACGCAGTATTTT.

The J gene is TRBJ2-7, the V gene TRBV6-5, with TRBD1 identical over 12 bases. The CDR3 consists of 14 residues. After removal of 8 bases from V and 4 bases from J, the junction contained 6 bases not matched to a gene. Looked up from germline, CDR1 is MNHEY and CDR2 is SVGAGI. The chain's CDR3 is CASRGTGGWYEQYF. The CDR3 nucleotides read TGTGCCAGCCGAGGGACAGGGGGCTGGTACGAGCAGTACTTC.

The genes are TRBV11-2 and TRBJ2-5, with a possible D match to TRBD2 (7 bases). Germline V lookup: CDR1 SGHAT, CDR2 FQNNGV. The CDR3 runs to 19 residues. V was shortened by 3 bases and J by 1 base, with 24 bases between the two germline ends. The CDR3 spells CASSLSPMRAGAIQETQYF. CDR3 nucleotide sequence: TGTGCCAGCAGCTTGAGCCCCATGAGGGCGGGGGCCATCCAAGAGACCCAGTACTTC.

This clone was observed once. V usage is TRBV5-1 and J usage is TRBJ2-4, with D possibly being TRBD2 (5 bases). The length of the CDR3 is 11 residues. The germline V and J ends were trimmed by 3 bases and 8 bases, with 6 bases remaining between them. The V gene's germline CDR1 is SGHRS and CDR2 YFSETQ. The CDR3 DNA reads TGCGCCAGCAGCTCCGGGGACATTCAGTACTTC. Encoded protein: CASSSGDIQYF.

The J gene is TRBJ1-5, the V gene TRBV28; D gene ambiguous. V lost 7 bases and J 3 bases, leaving 16 bases between the germline ends. CDR1 and CDR2 (germline): MDHEN, SYDVKM. This CDR3 is built from 15 residues. The CDR3 protein is CASIFSFVSNQPQHF. The CDR3, as DNA: TGTGCCAGCATTTTTTCCTTCGTCTCCAATCAGCCCCAGCATTTT.

This rearrangement joins TRBV27 to TRBJ1-4, with D uncertain. V gave up 6 bases and J gave up 0 bases, with 17 bases separating them. Germline V gene sequence: CDR1 MNHEY, CDR2 SMNVEV (reference sequence). The CDR3 extends over 17 amino acids. For the CDR3, the DNA is TGTGCCAGCAGGACATTACTAGGACGGACAACTAATGAAAAACTGTTTTTT. Translation gives CASRTLLGRTTNEKLFF.

This chain connects TRBV27 to TRBJ2-2, with D maybe TRBD1 (6 bases). CDR1 MNHEY and CDR2 SMNVEV come from the germline V gene (reference sequence). V lost 3 bases, J lost 5 bases, and 16 bases lay in between. The CDR3 is 16 amino acids. The CDR3 protein is CASSLPKGVQTGELFF. The CDR3 bases are TGTGCCAGCAGTTTGCCGAAGGGGGTACAAACCGGGGAGCTGTTTTTT.

Written as DNA, the CDR3 is TGTGCCAGCAGTTACCCGGGACTAGCGGGATCCGAGCAGTACTTC. Its translation: CASSYPGLAGSEQYF. The V gene is TRBV6-6, the J gene TRBJ2-7; the match to TRBD2 covers 13 bases. This CDR3 region has 15 residues. With 2 bases clipped from V and 6 bases from J, the junction kept 4 bases outside the gene matches. Germline lookup yields CDR1 MNHNY and CDR2 SVGAGI (reference sequence).

In its sample, this clone was seen a few times. V is TRBV11-2 and J is TRBJ1-2; D ambiguous. Germline V gene lookup returns CDR1 SGHAT and CDR2 FQNNGV. This CDR3 is 15 amino acids long. Between the trimmed V and J ends, which lost 5 bases and 3 bases, there was a span of 16 bases. The CDR3 spells CASSTRVSKDYGYTF. The CDR3 DNA is TGTGCCAGCAGCACCCGGGTTTCGAAGGACTATGGCTACACCTTC.

The chain has TRBV5-1 and TRBJ2-2, with 9 nucleotides matching TRBD1. The CDR3 length is 16 residues. Germline CDR1 is SGHRS and CDR2 is YFSETQ. J gave up 7 bases and V 4 bases, and 11 bases lay outside the gene matches. CDR3: CASSEAGTGMGGELFF. The CDR3 DNA reads TGCGCCAGCAGCGAGGCCGGGACAGGGATGGGCGGGGAGCTGTTTTTT.

The sample holds a few counts of this clone. The genes are TRBV6-5 and TRBJ1-6, with unresolved D. The ends were cut back, 6 bases at V and 4 bases at J, with 10 bases in the middle. CDR3 length: 14 amino acids. Germline CDR1 reads MNHEY; CDR2 reads SVGAGI. The CDR3 DNA sequence: TGTGCCAGCAGGTCCCAGCGATATAATTCACCCCTCCACTTT. Amino acids: CASRSQRYNSPLHF.

The chain carries TRBV12-3 or TRBV12-4 and TRBJ2-7, with TRBD1 identical over 9 bases. Unmatched junction bases numbered 4, after V lost 5 bases and J lost 5 bases. This CDR3 is built from 13 residues. CDR3 loop: CASSGQGFNEQYF. The CDR3 DNA sequence: TGTGCCAGCAGTGGACAGGGGTTCAACGAGCAGTACTTC.

The chain uses TRBV5-1 and TRBJ2-5; TRBD2 aligns across 8 bases. The CDR3 totals 14 residues. Germline V gene sequence: CDR1 SGHRS, CDR2 YFSETQ. After removal of 1 base from V and 5 bases from J, the junction contained 4 bases not matched to a gene. CDR3 residues: CASSLQAGDETQYF. The DNA for the CDR3 is TGCGCCAGCAGCTTGCAAGCGGGAGACGAGACCCAGTACTTC.

Written as DNA, the CDR3 is TGTGCCAGCTCACCAGGGGACAGGGGGATCCCAAACACCGGGGAGCTGTTTTTT. Protein sequence: CASSPGDRGIPNTGELFF. This chain links TRBV18 with TRBJ2-2; 11 bases line up with TRBD1. The V gene end was trimmed by 2 bases and the J gene end by 2 bases; junction bases not matched to a gene: 7. CDR3 length equals 18 residues. Germline loops: CDR1 KGHSH, CDR2 LQKENI.

This sequence joins TRBV30 and TRBJ2-3; D is uncertain. Germline CDR1 and CDR2: GTSNPN and SVGIG (reference sequence). Trimming took off 0 bases at V and 1 base at J, with 5 bases between the two ends. The CDR3 consists of 13 residues. The CDR3 DNA reads as TGTGCCTGGAGTGTACCAGGCACAGATACGCAGTATTTT. Translating it yields CAWSVPGTDTQYF.

The CDR3 spells CASRLRDGDSPLHF. Written as DNA, the CDR3 is TGCGCCAGCAGACTCAGGGATGGGGATTCACCCCTCCACTTT. The chain employs TRBV5-1 and TRBJ1-6; perhaps TRBD1 as D (5 bases). Germline V lookup: CDR1 SGHRS, CDR2 YFSETQ. The CDR3 length is 14 residues. The V end lost 5 bases, the J end lost 8 bases, and 14 bases lay between the germline ends. Combining the CDR3 with reference TRBV5-1 and TRBJ1-6 gives the whole variable domain KAGVTQTPRYLIKTRGQQVTLSCSPISGHRSVSWYQQTPGQGLQFLFEYFSETQRNKGNFPGRFSGRQFSNSRSEMNVSTLELGDSALYLCASRLRDGDSPLHFGNGTRLTVT.

The rearrangement links TRBV4-3 to TRBJ1-2, with D possibly matching TRBD1 (5 bases). Germline V gene sequence: CDR1 LGHNA, CDR2 YSLEER. The CDR3 covers 17 residues. V was clipped by 0 bases and J by 5 bases, with 19 bases between them. The CDR3 sequence is CASSQDPAGFFDYGYTF. As DNA, the CDR3 is TGCGCCAGCAGCCAAGATCCGGCAGGGTTTTTCGATTATGGCTACACCTTC.

The chain links TRBV2 to TRBJ1-4; possible D gene TRBD1, 6 bases. The CDR3 runs to 14 residues. Germline loops: CDR1 SNHLY, CDR2 FYNNEI. Trimming took off 8 bases at V and 8 bases at J, with 18 bases between the two ends. CDR3 nucleotide sequence: TGTGCCAGCCACCTTAGGGGGTTCGGGGAAAAACTGTTTTTT. The encoded protein is CASHLRGFGEKLFF.

The chain joins TRBV18 to TRBJ2-2; TRBD1 might be the D (6 bases). The V gene's germline CDR1 is KGHSH and CDR2 LQKENI. The CDR3 is 17 amino acids. V dropped 0 bases and J dropped 4 bases, with 15 bases sitting between them. CDR3 sequence reads: CASSPPYQGSITGELFF. The CDR3 DNA is TGTGCCAGCTCACCACCGTATCAGGGGAGTATCACCGGGGAGCTGTTTTTT.

The V call is TRBV27, the J call TRBJ2-1; TRBD1 aligns across 10 bases. The germline V gene has CDR1 MNHEY and CDR2 SMNVEV (reference sequence). The CDR3 extends over 16 amino acids. The trim removed 6 bases at V and 6 bases at J, leaving 11 bases unmatched. The CDR3, as DNA: TGTGCCAGCAGCTCCCACACCGGGACAGGGGTCAATGAGCAGTTCTTC. As protein: CASSSHTGTGVNEQFF.

The J gene is TRBJ2-2, the V gene TRBV11-2; 10 bases are a match to TRBD2. V shed 5 bases and J 7 bases; nucleotides not matched to a gene: 7. The CDR3 spans 15 residues. The V gene's germline CDR1 is SGHAT and CDR2 FQNNGV. CDR3 nucleotides: TGTGCCAGCAGCCCTCTAGCGGGAGTGGGCGGGGAGCTGTTTTTT. This translates into CASSPLAGVGGELFF.

The chain has TRBV7-2 and TRBJ1-2; 9 positions match TRBD1. Germline-derived CDR1 and CDR2 are SGHTA and FQGNSA. The CDR3 runs 15 residues. Unmatched junction bases numbered 7, after V lost 1 base and J lost 7 bases. The CDR3 reads CASSLVLGTGIGYTF. The CDR3 region has the DNA TGTGCCAGCAGCTTAGTTCTTGGGACAGGGATTGGCTACACCTTC.

The chain joins TRBV10-3 to TRBJ2-1; TRBD2 matches 8 bases. Germline V gene sequence: CDR1 ENHRY, CDR2 SYGVKD. V was clipped by 2 bases and J by 5 bases; unmatched bases: 5. This CDR3 region has 15 residues. The CDR3 nucleotides read TGTGCCATCAGTGAGCCTAGCGGGCACAACAATGAGCAGTTCTTC. Its translation: CAISEPSGHNNEQFF.

The rearrangement links TRBV3-1 (or the pseudogene TRBV3-2) to TRBJ2-1; D is uncertain. Germline values: CDR1 LGHDT, CDR2 YNNKEL (reference sequence). V gave up 4 bases and J gave up 9 bases, with 10 bases separating them. The CDR3 runs 12 residues. The CDR3 spells CASSLYSSEQFF. In nucleotides, the CDR3 is TGTGCCAGCAGCCTTTACTCGAGTGAGCAGTTCTTC.

J is TRBJ1-2 and V is TRBV29-1; TRBD1 agrees at 7 bases. The CDR3 is 12 residues long. Germline V CDR1 and CDR2: SQVTM, ANQGSEA. V dropped 4 bases and J dropped 7; count of bases not matched to a gene: 6. The CDR3 loop is CSVGQGVAGYTF. For the CDR3, the DNA is TGCAGCGTTGGGCAGGGGGTCGCTGGCTACACCTTC.

The genes are TRBV11-2 and TRBJ1-1, with a tentative D call TRBD1 (6 bases). Germline V gene lookup returns CDR1 SGHAT and CDR2 FQNNGV. Trimming took off 5 bases at V and 0 bases at J, with 10 bases between the two ends. This CDR3 region has 14 residues. CDR3 nucleotide sequence: TGTGCCAGCAGCCCAGGACAGCTGAACACTGAAGCTTTCTTT. Amino acids: CASSPGQLNTEAFF. Full variable domain (missing parts from reference TRBV11-2 and TRBJ1-1): EAGVAQSPRYKIIEKRQSVAFWCNPISGHATLYWYQQILGQGPKLLIQFQNNGVVDDSQLPKDRFSAERLKGVDSTLKIQPAKLEDSAVYLCASSPGQLNTEAFFGQGTRLTVV.